The 16 T cell receptor beta chains given below trace back to one sample, sequenced in a study of T cell responses to AZD1222 COVID-19 vaccine. Repertoires were generated with immunoSEQ multiplex PCR, while TCRdb's copy carries only in-frame clones and drops some. The sample contains some 110,000 clones, more than 85% of which appear only once. Sample: peripheral blood, taken 28 days after the second AZD1222 dose. These receptors originate from an adult who received the AZD1222 COVID-19 vaccine.

The V and J genes are TRBV19 and TRBJ1-1; D unresolved. The length of the CDR3 is 14 residues. Germline V gene sequence: CDR1 LNHDA, CDR2 SQIVND (reference sequence). Trimming stripped 0 bases from V and 5 bases from J, with 10 bases between. The CDR3 coding sequence is TGTGCCAGTAGTATAGATCCAGGAACAACTGAAGCTTTCTTT. The encoded protein is CASSIDPGTTEAFF.

This clone was recorded a few times. The CDR3 coding sequence is TGTGCCAGCAGCTCCGTGCGGGGCACCTACGAGCAGTACTTC. Its protein product is CASSSVRGTYEQYF. The chain links TRBV27 to TRBJ2-7, with D possibly TRBD2 on 6 matching bases. Germline V gene data show CDR1 as MNHEY and CDR2 as SMNVEV (reference sequence). The germline V and J ends were trimmed by 6 bases and 2 bases, with 14 bases remaining between them. The CDR3 has 14 amino acids.

This chain links TRBV6-1 with TRBJ2-7; no firm D call. V gave up 2 bases and J gave up 1 base, with 9 bases separating them. CDR1 and CDR2 from the germline V gene are MNHNS and SASEGT. The CDR3 covers 14 residues. CDR3 DNA sequence: TGTGCCAGCAGTGAAATGGCTCAATCCTACGAGCAGTACTTC. Residues: CASSEMAQSYEQYF.

In its sample, this clone was seen once. V gene TRBV20-1 combines with J gene TRBJ1-1; the D is unclear. In germline, CDR1 is DFQATT, CDR2 SNEGSKA (reference sequence). The CDR3 runs 11 residues. Trimming left V 3 bases short and J 0 bases short, with 2 bases between. Here the CDR3 reads CSASVNTEAFF. DNA of the CDR3: TGCAGTGCTAGTGTGAACACTGAAGCTTTCTTT.

This sequence joins TRBV3-1 (or the pseudogene TRBV3-2) and TRBJ2-5; maybe TRBD1 (6 bases). The CDR3 has 15 residues. Germline lookup yields CDR1 LGHDT and CDR2 YNNKEL (reference sequence). The germline V and J ends were trimmed by 0 bases and 5 bases, with 13 bases remaining between them. CDR3 nucleotides: TGTGCCAGCAGCCAAGAGGGGGCCGTCTGGGAGACCCAGTACTTC. Translating gives CASSQEGAVWETQYF.

V usage is TRBV30 and J usage is TRBJ1-5; no firm D call. Germline values: CDR1 GTSNPN, CDR2 SVGIG (reference sequence). Trimming pared 4 bases from V and 1 base from J, leaving 17 bases between. This CDR3 is 16 amino acids long. CDR3: CAWTRVKVMSNQPQHF. In DNA form, the CDR3 reads TGTGCCTGGACACGAGTCAAGGTTATGAGCAATCAGCCCCAGCATTTT.

The gene calls are TRBV24-1 and TRBJ1-5; the D gene is possibly TRBD1 (5 bases). The V gene's germline CDR1 is KGHDR and CDR2 SFDVKD. Trimming stripped 8 bases from V and 5 bases from J, with 15 bases between. This CDR3 is built from 14 residues. In DNA, the CDR3 is TGTGCCACCAAAGAGGGGAGGTTCCATCAGCCCCAGCATTTT. Translation gives CATKEGRFHQPQHF.

This chain links TRBV5-1 with TRBJ2-5; D is uncertain. The CDR3 totals 11 residues. From germline, CDR1 is SGHRS and CDR2 YFSETQ. V lost 4 bases to trimming and J lost 5 bases, with 6 bases between them. The CDR3 reads CASSPEETQYF. The CDR3 nucleotides read TGCGCCAGCAGCCCGGAGGAGACCCAGTACTTC.

The rearrangement uses TRBV28 and TRBJ1-2; D remains ambiguous. This CDR3 has 16 residues. V lost 6 bases and J lost 8, with 25 bases in between. Germline CDR1 and CDR2: MDHEN and SYDVKM. Here the CDR3 DNA reads TGTGCCAGCAGCCGACCCCTGTCCGGCACGTCGGGAGGCTACACCTTC. This encodes CASSRPLSGTSGGYTF.

This clone was picked up a small number of times. The gene calls are TRBV6-5 and TRBJ1-2; 8 bases align to TRBD1. The V gene end was trimmed by 2 bases and the J gene end by 5 bases; junction bases not matched to a gene: 1. There are 13 residues in the CDR3. The germline gives CDR1 MNHEY, CDR2 SVGAGI. The CDR3 is CASSYRTGYGYTF. The CDR3 DNA sequence: TGTGCCAGCAGTTACCGGACAGGGTATGGCTACACCTTC.

The CDR3: CASSLLGTGEAFF. The CDR3 bases are TGTGCCAGCAGCTTACTCGGGACAGGGGAGGCTTTCTTT. This sequence joins TRBV7-3 and TRBJ1-1; 10 nucleotides match TRBD1. Germline CDR1 reads SGHTA; CDR2 reads FQGTGA. Trimming cost V 2 bases and J 11 bases; bases outside gene matches: 5. The CDR3 is 13 residues long.

This clone was seen a single time. The V and J genes are TRBV21-1 and TRBJ2-3; the table's TRBD2 call for D was not verified on the DNA. TRBV21-1 is tagged as a pseudogene. This CDR3 spans 18 amino acids. CDR3 DNA: TGTGCCAGCAGCAAAGCGCAACTAGCGGGGATTAGCACAGATACGCAGTATTTT. Encoded protein: CASSKAQLAGISTDTQYF.

In this sample, this clone turned up once. The rearrangement links TRBV24-1 to TRBJ1-5; 9 nucleotides align to TRBD1. This CDR3 spans 23 amino acids. Trimming removed 3 bases from V and 3 bases from J; junction bases left unmatched: 26. In germline, CDR1 is KGHDR, CDR2 SFDVKD. The CDR3 protein is CATSDLPYTGTGPPNRLNQPQHF. CDR3 coding DNA: TGTGCCACCAGTGATCTCCCGTACACCGGGACAGGGCCGCCTAACCGTCTCAATCAGCCCCAGCATTTT.

The DNA of the CDR3 is TGTGCCAGCAGCGTAGATCCGGGTTGGAATGAGCAGTTCTTC. The encoded protein is CASSVDPGWNEQFF. The chain is built from TRBV9 and TRBJ2-1; no firm D call. The CDR3 has 14 residues. Germline V gene sequence: CDR1 SGDLS, CDR2 YYNGEE. The V end lost 0 bases, the J end lost 7 bases, and 11 bases lay between the germline ends.

The V and J genes are TRBV19 and TRBJ2-2; D is ambiguous. The CDR3 spans 13 residues. Germline V gene lookup returns CDR1 LNHDA and CDR2 SQIVND (reference sequence). Trimming took off 3 bases at V and 6 bases at J, with 8 bases between the two ends. The CDR3: CASSMGWAGELFF. CDR3 DNA: TGTGCCAGTAGTATGGGGTGGGCCGGGGAGCTGTTTTTT.

The chain carries TRBV6-5 and TRBJ2-5, with a possible D match to TRBD1 (5 bases). V gave up 2 bases and J gave up 2 bases, with 12 bases separating them. The CDR3 runs to 15 residues. Germline-derived CDR1 and CDR2 are MNHEY and SVGAGI. The CDR3 DNA is TGTGCCAGCAGTTACGGCCCAGGGTTACAAGAGACCCAGTACTTC. Translation gives CASSYGPGLQETQYF.